The subject of this entry is one T cell receptor beta chain. No antigen is known for it. There are no base qualities to consult, and no much larger clone falls within one base. Library generation was performed with RT-PCR. Sequencing relied on an Illumina HiSeq 2500. TCRdb cleaned the public reads at Q25 with fastp, built clones with MiXCR and kept in-frame beta chains. CDR3 protein sequences are deduplicated, and each keeps its most common genes and DNA. For this sample there are 250,000 to 350,000 distinct CDR3 sequences; about 20% appear just once. Together, the top ten hold 10% of the sample. V lost 4 bases and J lost 1 base; the stretch between them is 10 bases long. Looking up the germline V gene yields CDR1 SGHDN and CDR2 FVKESK. Including the terminal cysteine and phenylalanine, the CDR3 comprises 14 residues. Only CDR3 DNA is held: 42 bases, read in frame from base 1. The data were taken from a study of response to subunit inactivated influenza vaccine (dated by TCRdb to the late 2010s). A note on the overall study: The study used deep quantitative T cell receptor repertoire profiling to track responses to a trivalent subunit inactivated influenza vaccine.

Overall study results and their limits: The authors proposed that each seasonal influenza vaccination may bring in only a limited number of new T cells.

This TCR was recovered from a man aged 45-69 years who received an inactivated influenza vaccine. Donor details come from another sample of the same person, matched by shared clones. This chain is built from TRBV14 and TRBJ1-1; a tentative D call is TRBD1 (6 bases match). Sequenced here: PBMCs from blood, sampled around 22 months after vaccination. CDR3 protein: CASSPTGPNTEAFF. The nucleotides are TGTGCCAGCAGCCCAACAGGGCCGAACACTGAAGCTTTCTTT. Where the CDR3 stops, the reference TRBV14 and TRBJ1-1 genes take over; the full variable domain is EAGVTQFPSHSVIEKGQTVTLRCDPISGHDNLYWYRRVMGKEIKFLLHFVKESKQDESGMPNNRFLAERTGGTYSTLKVQPAELEDSGVYFCASSPTGPNTEAFFGQGTRLTVV.